This T cell receptor (beta chain) was sequenced in a study of OX40 agonist ivuxolimab in advanced cancers. Study summary: The study gave patients intravenous ivuxolimab at 0.01 to 10 mg/kg every 2 weeks. Hepatocellular carcinoma, melanoma, renal cell or head and neck cancer affected the dose-escalation patients.

TCRdb's copy holds only in-frame clones and misses some; the assay was immunoSEQ multiplex PCR. The sample has 55,000 to 75,000 clones; about 86% are singletons. V lost 3 bases to trimming and J lost 8 bases, with 13 bases between them. The CDR3 consists of 13 residues. In germline, CDR1 is LNHDA, CDR2 SQIVND (reference sequence). Patients with a history of autoimmune disease or on systemic immunosuppression were excluded. The clonotype comes from an adult with an advanced solid tumor such as melanoma, head and neck, liver or kidney cancer. This specimen consisted of CD4+ or CD8+ T cells sorted from blood, obtained in a trial of the OX40 agonist ivuxolimab. V usage is TRBV19 and J usage is TRBJ1-2; possible D gene TRBD1, 5 bases. CDR3: CASSIAQGGGYTF. The CDR3 nucleotides are TGTGCCAGTAGTATCGCCCAGGGAGGCGGCTACACCTTC.